This T cell receptor beta chain came from a study of T cell repertoires in cytomegalovirus infection (dated by TCRdb to 2018 to 2020). Looking at the study overall: Recently identified HLA-C-restricted CMV epitopes, whose presentation resists viral immunomodulation, were targeted by peptide stimulations together with well-studied HLA-B-restricted epitopes. Because public TCR beta signatures pointed to carriage of CMV infection together with the matching HLA type, the HLA type of each donor mattered for the analysis.

This clonotype has at least ten counts. The specificity of this receptor is unknown. Base qualities were left out, and no much larger clone turns up one base away. Instrument used: Illumina HiSeq 1500. Using fastp trimming at Q25 and MiXCR clonotype assembly, TCRdb reanalyzed the public sequencing data and kept in-frame beta chains. Each entry is one CDR3 protein sequence, shown with its most common DNA and genes. The sample contains 45,000 to 55,000 distinct CDR3 sequences, about 21% of them found a single time. Of the sample, about 53% falls within the top ten clones. Interpreted using the paper, the treatment or condition label stands for: in vitro stimulation with specific CMV peptide epitopes to enrich CMV-specific T cells. General conclusions and limits of the study: In both this cohort and an independent cohort of over 350 donors, the cumulative frequency of public TCR beta family members distinguished carriers of CMV infection plus the relevant HLA type. The ex vivo response was dominated by HLA-C-restricted CMV-specific TCR beta clonotypes, which also provided the single most frequent clonotype in two of eight donors.

From a lookup of the germline V gene (reference sequence), CDR1 and CDR2 are SEHNR and FQNEAQ. Its CDR3 holds 12 amino acids, cysteine through phenylalanine. The DNA shown is the 36-base CDR3, in frame from base 1. Relative to germline, V is 1 base shorter and J is 11 bases shorter, with 11 bases between their ends. The sample consisted of CD8+ T cells from cultured PBMCs, taken from culture after CMV antigen stimulation. Recombination linked TRBV7-9 to TRBJ1-1; a confident D gene designation cannot be given. The receptor's source is a human donor in good health (CMV status not recorded). Some clones in this sample may be carry-over from other donors' samples. The DNA reads TGTGCCAGCAGCTTAGATGCCTTATTGGCTTTCTTT. The translation is CASSLDALLAFF.